One sample yielded the 24 T cell receptor beta chains listed below, sequenced in a study of OX40 agonist ivuxolimab in advanced cancers. Here immunoSEQ multiplex PCR was the method, and the copy in TCRdb shows in-frame clones only, minus some. This sample has over 55,000 clones, with approximately 90% found just once. This specimen was CD4+ or CD8+ T cells sorted from blood, taken in a trial of the OX40 agonist ivuxolimab. The receptors derive from an adult with an advanced solid tumor such as melanoma, head and neck, liver or kidney cancer.

The sample holds one count of this clone. The chain combines TRBV28 with TRBJ2-3; the D gene is possibly TRBD2 (6 bases). This CDR3 is built from 15 residues. V gave up 6 bases and J gave up 5 bases, with 18 bases separating them. CDR1 MDHEN and CDR2 SYDVKM come from the germline V gene. Here the CDR3 reads CASSAGGIYEDTQYF. DNA of the CDR3: TGTGCCAGCAGCGCTGGAGGGATTTACGAAGATACGCAGTATTTT.

The V and J genes are TRBV7-6 and TRBJ2-1; 9 nucleotides line up with TRBD2. Germline V gene lookup returns CDR1 SGHVS and CDR2 FNYEAQ. CDR3 length: 17 amino acids. V lost 5 bases and J lost 7; bases outside the gene matches: 15. The CDR3 is CASSVIRGTSGLNEQFF. In DNA, the CDR3 is TGTGCCAGCAGCGTAATCCGGGGAACTAGCGGGTTAAATGAGCAGTTCTTC. The whole variable domain, filled in from reference TRBV7-6 and TRBJ2-1, reads GAGVSQSPRYKVTKRGQDVALRCDPISGHVSLYWYRQALGQGPEFLTYFNYEAQQDKSGLPNDRFSAERPEGSISTLTIQRTEQRDSAMYRCASSVIRGTSGLNEQFFGPGTRLTVL.

This chain joins TRBV4-1 and TRBJ2-4; tentatively, D is TRBD2 (6 bases). In germline, CDR1 is MGHRA, CDR2 YSYEKL. The CDR3 is 15 residues long. V gave up 2 bases and J gave up 6 bases, with 14 bases separating them. CDR3 residues: CASSQFTGVGNIQYF. CDR3 coding DNA: TGCGCCAGCAGCCAATTTACGGGGGTGGGAAACATTCAGTACTTC.

J is TRBJ2-1 and V is TRBV7-9; D may be TRBD1 (6 bases). V lost 2 bases, J lost 14 bases, and 10 bases lay in between. This CDR3 has 11 residues. Germline V CDR1 and CDR2: SEHNR, FQNEAQ (reference sequence). The CDR3 here is CASSLSGQKFF. The CDR3 DNA sequence: TGTGCCAGCAGCTTAAGTGGACAGAAGTTCTTC.

The table lists this clone with a count of one. The rearrangement links TRBV6-5 to TRBJ2-4, with 8 bases aligning to TRBD1. Germline V gene sequence: CDR1 MNHEY, CDR2 SVGAGI. This CDR3 has 13 amino acids. V lost 6 bases to trimming and J lost 6 bases; unmatched junction nucleotides: 4. Written as DNA, the CDR3 is TGTGCCAGCAGCCTTACAGGGGGAAACATTCAGTACTTC. Its translation: CASSLTGGNIQYF.

The CDR3 sequence: CASSLQGAHTGELFF. Here the CDR3 DNA reads TGCGCCAGCAGCTTGCAAGGGGCCCACACCGGGGAGCTGTTTTTT. This sequence joins TRBV5-1 and TRBJ2-2, with D perhaps matching TRBD1 (5 bases). CDR1 and CDR2 from the germline V gene are SGHRS and YFSETQ. This CDR3 has 15 amino acids. The V end was cut by 1 base, the J end by 3 bases, with 10 bases between.

This CDR3 is CASSSGTDTQYF. CDR3 DNA sequence: TGTGCCAGCAGTTCTGGCACAGATACGCAGTATTTT. This chain joins TRBV6-6 and TRBJ2-3; D is undetermined. CDR1 and CDR2 from the germline V gene are MNHNY and SVGAGI (reference sequence). CDR3 size: 12 residues. Between the trimmed V and J ends, which lost 4 bases and 1 base, there was a span of 3 bases.

V and J are TRBV6-1 and TRBJ1-1; D gene ambiguous. Trimming shortened V by 4 bases and J by 2 bases, and 14 bases separated the two germline ends. In germline, CDR1 is MNHNS, CDR2 SASEGT. The CDR3 length is 15 residues. CDR3 DNA sequence: TGTGCCAGCAGTGCCCGTCCGAACCCCAACACTGAAGCTTTCTTT. Its protein is CASSARPNPNTEAFF.

The chain couples TRBV28 to TRBJ1-5; a possible D gene is TRBD1 (5 bases). V lost 5 bases, J lost 7 bases, and 18 bases lay in between. From germline, CDR1 is MDHEN and CDR2 SYDVKM. The CDR3 contains 15 residues. CDR3 protein: CASSPGTPIGQPQHF. The CDR3 DNA reads as TGTGCCAGCAGTCCGGGGACCCCCATAGGGCAGCCCCAGCATTTT.

The chain combines TRBV10-1 with TRBJ2-7; no clear D. The CDR3 sequence is 11 residues long. Trimming stripped 2 bases from V and 6 bases from J, with 5 bases between. Looked up from germline, CDR1 is WNHNN and CDR2 is SYGVQD (reference sequence). The CDR3 spells CASSEGIEQYF. DNA for the CDR3: TGCGCCAGCAGTGAGGGTATCGAGCAGTACTTC.

The chain joins TRBV18 to TRBJ2-2; D is unresolved. The germline V gene encodes CDR1 KGHSH and CDR2 LQKENI. The CDR3 extends over 16 amino acids. Trimming stripped 0 bases from V and 7 bases from J, with 15 bases between. The CDR3, as DNA: TGTGCCAGCTCACCACCGAACAGAGGATTGAACGGGGAGCTGTTTTTT. Translated: CASSPPNRGLNGELFF.

This rearrangement joins TRBV7-2 to TRBJ2-2; the D is unclear. The germline V gene encodes CDR1 SGHTA and CDR2 FQGNSA. The CDR3 is made up of 13 amino acids. Trimming took 3 bases from V and 7 from J, leaving 9 bases between them. In DNA form, the CDR3 reads TGTGCCAGCAGCTTTCCCAATATCGGGGAGCTGTTTTTT. This encodes CASSFPNIGELFF.

In its sample, this clone was seen once. The CDR3 DNA is TGTGCCAGCAGCACGCTCAATCAGCCCCAGCATTTT. Translated: CASSTLNQPQHF. The chain is built from TRBV5-6 and TRBJ1-5; D gene unclear. Trimming left V 4 bases short and J 3 bases short, with 5 bases between. The CDR3 covers 12 residues. From germline, CDR1 is SGHDT and CDR2 YYEEEE.

The chain uses TRBV6-5 and TRBJ1-1, with D perhaps matching TRBD1 (5 bases). This CDR3 comprises 13 residues. V was cut by 6 bases and J by 4 bases, with 12 bases left in between. Looked up from germline, CDR1 is MNHEY and CDR2 is SVGAGI. CDR3 sequence: CASRRGVGTEAFF. The CDR3 nucleotides read TGTGCCAGCAGGCGGGGGGTGGGCACTGAAGCTTTCTTT.

The chain uses TRBV19 and TRBJ2-1; 10 positions match TRBD2. This CDR3 is 15 amino acids long. CDR1 LNHDA and CDR2 SQIVND come from the germline V gene (reference sequence). V shed 4 bases and J 8 bases; nucleotides not matched to a gene: 8. CDR3 amino acids: CASSTWASGSYEQFF. The CDR3 coding sequence is TGTGCCAGTAGTACGTGGGCTAGCGGGAGCTATGAGCAGTTCTTC.

The rearrangement joins TRBV28 to TRBJ2-1; D gene ambiguous. Germline CDR1 and CDR2: MDHEN and SYDVKM. The ends were cut back, 7 bases at V and 3 bases at J, with 19 bases in the middle. The CDR3 has 16 residues. CDR3 nucleotide sequence: TGTGCCAGCACCCCGGGCGTATTAGCAGGCTACAATGAGCAGTTCTTC. Translated: CASTPGVLAGYNEQFF.

The V call is TRBV18, the J call TRBJ1-3; D is undetermined. V lost 3 bases and J 9 bases, leaving 9 bases between the germline ends. Germline V CDR1 and CDR2: KGHSH, LQKENI. The CDR3 loop spans 12 amino acids. The CDR3 loop is CASSPRIGTIYF. CDR3 nucleotide sequence: TGTGCCAGCTCACCCCGGATAGGCACCATATATTTT.

The chain is built from TRBV19 and TRBJ2-1, with D unclear. CDR3 length: 13 amino acids. The V gene lost 1 base and the J gene lost 4 bases, with 5 bases spanning the gap. The germline CDR1 and CDR2 sequences are LNHDA and SQIVND (reference sequence). The CDR3 protein is CASSIAPYNEQFF. CDR3 nucleotides: TGTGCCAGTAGTATAGCTCCATACAATGAGCAGTTCTTC.

The rearrangement links TRBV25-1 to TRBJ1-2, with D maybe TRBD1 (6 bases). V lost 4 bases and J 4 bases, leaving 19 bases between the germline ends. The CDR3 length is 16 residues. The germline V gene encodes CDR1 MGHDK and CDR2 SYGVNS. The CDR3 DNA follows: TGTGCCAGCAGTGGGTCCCCGGGACAACGGTCCTATGGCTACACCTTC. It translates to CASSGSPGQRSYGYTF.

The table lists this clone with a few counts. The rearrangement uses TRBV28 and TRBJ1-5; TRBD1 might be the D (5 bases). CDR3 length equals 12 residues. Germline V gene sequence: CDR1 MDHEN, CDR2 SYDVKM. V lost 7 bases and J lost 7, with 11 bases in between. The DNA of the CDR3 is TGTGCCAGCAATCCGGAGGGGCAGCCCCAGCATTTT. Amino acid sequence: CASNPEGQPQHF.

In this sample, this clone turned up once. This chain connects TRBV21-1 to TRBJ2-1; no check of the table's D call, TRBD2, against the DNA was made. TRBV21-1 is designated a pseudogene. The CDR3 has 13 residues. Written as DNA, the CDR3 is TGTGCCAGCAATGAGTGCTCCTACAATGAGCAGTTCTTC. This codes for CASNECSYNEQFF.

The V gene is TRBV6-6, the J gene TRBJ1-5, with D unresolved. This CDR3 is built from 14 residues. V was cut by 10 bases and J by 5 bases, with 18 bases left in between. Germline V gene lookup returns CDR1 MNHNY and CDR2 SVGAGI (reference sequence). CDR3 sequence: CATLMGEGYQPQHF. The CDR3 DNA is TGTGCCACTCTCATGGGTGAAGGGTATCAGCCCCAGCATTTT.

CDR3 DNA sequence: TGCGCCAGCAGCTTGGACAGGGGCGAAAACATTCAGTACTTC. Translating it yields CASSLDRGENIQYF. J is TRBJ2-4 and V is TRBV5-1; 7 bases agree with TRBD1. The CDR3 loop spans 14 amino acids. Germline lookup yields CDR1 SGHRS and CDR2 YFSETQ. J gave up 5 bases and V 0 bases, and 2 bases lay outside the gene matches.

This sequence joins TRBV5-8 and TRBJ1-4; D ambiguous. Trimming removed 5 bases from V and 0 bases from J, with 17 bases in between. The CDR3 contains 17 residues. From germline, CDR1 is SGHTS and CDR2 YDEGEE. Here the CDR3 DNA reads TGTGCCAGCAGACAAATCCGGGCGGGAACAACTAATGAAAAACTGTTTTTT. This translates into CASRQIRAGTTNEKLFF.